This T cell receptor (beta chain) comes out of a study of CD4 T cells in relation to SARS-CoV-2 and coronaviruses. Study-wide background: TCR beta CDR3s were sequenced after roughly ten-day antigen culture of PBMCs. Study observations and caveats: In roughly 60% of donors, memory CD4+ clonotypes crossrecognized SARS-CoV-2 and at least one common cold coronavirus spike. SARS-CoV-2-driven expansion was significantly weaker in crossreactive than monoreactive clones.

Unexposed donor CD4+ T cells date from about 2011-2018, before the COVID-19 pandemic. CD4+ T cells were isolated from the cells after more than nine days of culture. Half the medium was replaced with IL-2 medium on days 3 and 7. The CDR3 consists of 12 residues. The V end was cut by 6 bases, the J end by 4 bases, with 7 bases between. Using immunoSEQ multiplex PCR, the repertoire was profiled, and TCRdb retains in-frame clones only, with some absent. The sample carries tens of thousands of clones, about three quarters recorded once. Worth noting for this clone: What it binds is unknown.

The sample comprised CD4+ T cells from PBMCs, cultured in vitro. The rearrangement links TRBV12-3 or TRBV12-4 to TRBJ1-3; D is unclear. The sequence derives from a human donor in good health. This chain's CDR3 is CASSLTGNTIYF. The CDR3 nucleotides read TGTGCCAGCAGCTTAACAGGAAACACCATATATTTT.